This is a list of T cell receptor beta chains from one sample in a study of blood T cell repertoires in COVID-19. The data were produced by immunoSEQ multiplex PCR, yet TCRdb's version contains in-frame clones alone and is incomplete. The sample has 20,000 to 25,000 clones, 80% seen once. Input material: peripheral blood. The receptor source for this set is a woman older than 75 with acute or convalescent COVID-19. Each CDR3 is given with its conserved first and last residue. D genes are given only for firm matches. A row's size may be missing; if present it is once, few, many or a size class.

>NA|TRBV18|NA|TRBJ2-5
TGTGCCAGCTCACCTTACAGACAAGAGACCCAGTACTTC
CASSPYRQETQYF
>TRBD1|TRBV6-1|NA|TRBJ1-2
TGTGCCAGCAGTGAATGGGTCAGGGGGCCAGGTGGCTACACCTTC
CASSEWVRGPGGYTF
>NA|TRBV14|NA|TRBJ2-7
TGTGCCAGCGGAATCCGGGGATCCTACGAGCAGTACTTC
CASGIRGSYEQYF
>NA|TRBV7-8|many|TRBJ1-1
TGTGCCAGCAGCTTAGATCCTGTGGGGCGATCAGAAGCTTTCTTT
CASSLDPVGRSEAFF
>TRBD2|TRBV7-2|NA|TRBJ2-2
TGTGCCAGCAGTTGGCAGGCAGCGGGAGTATACCCCGGGGAGCTGTTTTTT
CASSWQAAGVYPGELFF
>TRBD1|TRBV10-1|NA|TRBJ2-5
TGCGCCAGCAGTGAGCCCGGACAGGGGATGTACCAAGAGACCCAGTACTTC
CASSEPGQGMYQETQYF
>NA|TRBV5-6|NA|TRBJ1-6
TGTGCCAGCAGCTTGGGCGAGAATAATTCACCCCTCCACTTT
CASSLGENNSPLHF
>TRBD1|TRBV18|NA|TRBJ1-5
TGTGCCAGCTCGGCAGGGGGACAGGGAACCAATCAGCCCCAGCATTTT
CASSAGGQGTNQPQHF
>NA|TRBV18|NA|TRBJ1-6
TGTGCCAGCTCACCAAACTGGAGGGGTGGTTCACCCCTCCACTTT
CASSPNWRGGSPLHF
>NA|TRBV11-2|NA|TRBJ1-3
TGTGCCAGCAGCTTTCGTCCAGGGCACGGAAACACCATATATTTT
CASSFRPGHGNTIYF
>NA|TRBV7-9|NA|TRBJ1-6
TGTGCCAGCAGCTTAGGACAGTTTAATTCACCCCTCCACTTT
CASSLGQFNSPLHF
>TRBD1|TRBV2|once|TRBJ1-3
TGTGCCAGCAAGGCGACAGGGGCAGGAAACACCATATATTTT
CASKATGAGNTIYF
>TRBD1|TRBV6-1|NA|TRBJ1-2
TGTGCCAGCAGTGAACCTCCCAGGGGGCCTGGCTACACCTTC
CASSEPPRGPGYTF
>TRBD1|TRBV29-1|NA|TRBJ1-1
TGCAGCGTCCAAAAGGGACAGGGTGGAACTGAAGCTTTCTTT
CSVQKGQGGTEAFF
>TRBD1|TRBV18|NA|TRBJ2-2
TGTGCCAGCTCACCCGACAGGGTCTCCGGGGAGCTGTTTTTT
CASSPDRVSGELFF
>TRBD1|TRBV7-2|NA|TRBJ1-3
TGTGCCAGCAGCACAACAGGGGTGAGAGGAAACACCATATATTTT
CASSTTGVRGNTIYF
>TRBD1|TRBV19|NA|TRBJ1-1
TGTATTAAACAGGGGGCGCAGGAAGCTGCAGCTTTCTTT
CIKQGAQEAAAFF
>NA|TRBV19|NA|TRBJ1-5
TGTGCCAGTAGCCGGCGGGGGGAGGATCAGCCCCAGCATTTT
CASSRRGEDQPQHF
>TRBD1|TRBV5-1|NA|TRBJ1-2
TGCGCCAGCAGCGTGGGACTACAGGGGAATTATGGCTACACCTTC
CASSVGLQGNYGYTF
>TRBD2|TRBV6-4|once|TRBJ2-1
TGTGCCAGCAGTGACCCGGGACTAGCGGGGCACAATGAGCAGTTCTTC
CASSDPGLAGHNEQFF
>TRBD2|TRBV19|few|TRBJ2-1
TGTGCCACCTCCCCCACTAGCGCGTATTACAATGAGCAGTTCTTC
CATSPTSAYYNEQFF
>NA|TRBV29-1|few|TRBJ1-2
TGCAGCGTTAGGTGGCTCGGAGCTAACTATGGCTACACCTTC
CSVRWLGANYGYTF
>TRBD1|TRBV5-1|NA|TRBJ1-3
TGCGCCAGCAGCTTGGCAGGGGGCAACTCTGGAAACACCATATATTTT
CASSLAGGNSGNTIYF
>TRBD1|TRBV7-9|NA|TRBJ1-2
TGTGCCAGCAGAACCGGGACAGGGGTTTTAAAGAGCTACACCTTC
CASRTGTGVLKSYTF
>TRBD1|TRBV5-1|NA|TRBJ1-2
TGCGCCAGCAGCTTCCGGGACAGCTATAACTATGGCTACACCTTC
CASSFRDSYNYGYTF
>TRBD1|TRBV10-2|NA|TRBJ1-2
TGCGCCAGCAGTGGGGGACAGGGTCATGGCTACACCTTC
CASSGGQGHGYTF
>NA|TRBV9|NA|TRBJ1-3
TGTGCCAGCAGCGGGGGGGTCTTTGAGGCTGGAAACACCATATATTTT
CASSGGVFEAGNTIYF
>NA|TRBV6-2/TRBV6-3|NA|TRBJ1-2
TGTGCCAGCAGTCCCAGTGTGGACAAGTCCATCTATGGCTACACCTTC
CASSPSVDKSIYGYTF
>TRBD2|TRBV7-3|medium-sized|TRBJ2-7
TGTGCCAGCAGCTACGATAGCGGGGGAGGCGAGCAGTACTTC
CASSYDSGGGEQYF
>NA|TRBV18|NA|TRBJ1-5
TGTGCCAGCTCCCTTGGGGAGGGGAATCAGCCCCAGCATTTT
CASSLGEGNQPQHF
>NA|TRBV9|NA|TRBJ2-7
TGTGCCAGCAGCGAGCGACAGGAGACCTACGAGCAGTACTTC
CASSERQETYEQYF
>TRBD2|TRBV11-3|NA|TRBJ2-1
TGTGCCAGCAGCTCTACCCCGAGCGGGAGGACGTACAATGAGCAGTTCTTC
CASSSTPSGRTYNEQFF
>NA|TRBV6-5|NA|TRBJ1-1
TGTGCCAGCACCCAGGTAGAAGCTTTCTTT
CASTQVEAFF
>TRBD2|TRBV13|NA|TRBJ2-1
TGTGCCAGCATCGCGCAGCGGGGGGGGCGAAATAGGGAGCAGTTCTTC
CASIAQRGGRNREQFF
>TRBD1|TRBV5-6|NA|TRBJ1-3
TGTGCCAGCAGCGAAAGGGACAGGGTGGGAGATGGAAACACCATATATTTT
CASSERDRVGDGNTIYF
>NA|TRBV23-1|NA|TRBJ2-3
TGCGCCAGCGTCCGGGGGGCGCGATCAGATACGCAGTATTTT
CASVRGARSDTQYF
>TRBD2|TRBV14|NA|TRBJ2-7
TGTGCCAGCAGCCAAGATAGATCGCTAGCGGGGTCTAGGGAGCAGTACTTC
CASSQDRSLAGSREQYF
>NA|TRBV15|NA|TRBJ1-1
TGTGCCACCAGCAGAGCGGTCGGGACTGAAGCTTTCTTT
CATSRAVGTEAFF
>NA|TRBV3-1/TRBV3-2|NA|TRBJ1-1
TGTGCCAGCAGCCAAGGAATCGGGGAAACTGAAGCTTTCTTT
CASSQGIGETEAFF
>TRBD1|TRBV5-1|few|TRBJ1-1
TGCGCCAGCAGGGACAGGGCCTCAGCCAAGAACACTGAAGCTTTCTTT
CASRDRASAKNTEAFF
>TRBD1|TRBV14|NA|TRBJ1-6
TGTGCCAGCAGCCCGGACAGGGGGCCCTCACCCCTCCACTTT
CASSPDRGPSPLHF
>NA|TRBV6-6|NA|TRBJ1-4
TGTGCCAGCTGTCCCCGGAAGGGGCAGACAACTAATGAAAAACTGTTTTTT
CASCPRKGQTTNEKLFF
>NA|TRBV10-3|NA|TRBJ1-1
TGTGCCATCAGTGAGTCTAGGCAGGGAGGCACTGAAGCTTTCTTT
CAISESRQGGTEAFF
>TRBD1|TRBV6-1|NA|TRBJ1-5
TGTGCCAGCTCCCGGGACAGGACTAGCAATCAGCCCCAGCATTTT
CASSRDRTSNQPQHF
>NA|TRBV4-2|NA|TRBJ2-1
TGTGCCAGCAGCCAAGGGCTGGGACTTGAGCAGTTCTTC
CASSQGLGLEQFF